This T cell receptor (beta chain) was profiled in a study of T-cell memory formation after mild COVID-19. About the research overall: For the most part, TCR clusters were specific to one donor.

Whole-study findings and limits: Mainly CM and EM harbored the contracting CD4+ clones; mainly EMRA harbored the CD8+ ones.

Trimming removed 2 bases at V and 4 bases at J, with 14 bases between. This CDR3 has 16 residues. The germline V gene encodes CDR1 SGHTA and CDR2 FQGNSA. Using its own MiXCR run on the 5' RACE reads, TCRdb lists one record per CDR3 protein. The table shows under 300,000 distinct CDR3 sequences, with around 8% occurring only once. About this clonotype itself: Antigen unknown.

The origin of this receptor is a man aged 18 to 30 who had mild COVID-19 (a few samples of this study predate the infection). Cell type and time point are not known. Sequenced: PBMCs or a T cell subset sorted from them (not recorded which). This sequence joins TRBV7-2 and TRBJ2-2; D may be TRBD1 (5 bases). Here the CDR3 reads CASSLTGPTSTGELFF. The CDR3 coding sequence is TGTGCCAGCAGCTTAACAGGCCCGACCTCCACCGGGGAGCTGTTTTTT.